These T cell receptor beta chains were read from a single sample in a study of CD8 T cells in Susac syndrome. TCRdb reanalysed the immunoSEQ multiplex PCR reads using MiXCR and keeps one entry per CDR3 protein. The sample lists 100,000 to 150,000 distinct CDR3 sequences; 90% to 95% were seen once. The sample consisted of CD4+ T cells from PBMCs. These receptors all come from a human donor in good health. CDR3s include the opening cysteine and the closing phenylalanine or tryptophan. A D gene is named only where the DNA matches it firmly. Part of the rows lack a size; the others show once, few, many or a class for expanded clones.

TRBJ2-1	TRBD2	TRBV4-3	.	CASSQARTSGAQFF	TGCGCCAGCAGCCAAGCGCGGACTAGCGGGGCCCAGTTCTTC
TRBJ2-7	TRBD1	TRBV3-1	.	CASSPWDREYEQYF	TGTGCCAGCAGCCCTTGGGACAGGGAGTACGAGCAGTACTTC
TRBJ2-1	TRBD1	TRBV5-1	.	CASSLGGTGQNEQFF	TGCGCCAGCAGCTTGGGAGGGACAGGGCAAAATGAGCAGTTCTTC
TRBJ2-3	.	TRBV10-1	.	CASSESRGQGIFETNGDTQYF	TGCGCCAGCAGTGAGTCTCGTGGGCAGGGAATCTTTGAAACAAATGGAGATACGCAGTATTTT
TRBJ2-6	.	TRBV4-3	.	CASSQPGSGANVLTF	TGCGCCAGCAGCCAGCCAGGCTCTGGGGCCAACGTCCTGACTTTC
TRBJ2-7	TRBD1	TRBV5-6	.	CASSLARDRGTYEQYF	TGTGCCAGCAGCTTGGCCCGCGACAGGGGGACCTACGAGCAGTACTTC
TRBJ1-1	.	TRBV7-2	once	CASSFGGRMNTEAFF	TGTGCCAGCAGCTTCGGGGGGAGAATGAACACTGAAGCTTTCTTT
TRBJ1-5	.	TRBV20-1	.	CSARRGQPQHF	TGCAGTGCTAGAAGGGGTCAGCCCCAGCATTTT
TRBJ1-3	.	TRBV5-4	.	CASSSLSGGNTIYF	TGTGCCAGCAGCTCATTGAGCGGTGGAAACACCATATATTTT
TRBJ2-7	.	TRBV5-1	.	CASSFDGGLPYEQYF	TGCGCCAGCAGTTTCGACGGGGGGCTTCCCTACGAGCAGTACTTC
TRBJ1-1	.	TRBV29-1	.	CSVKLRPLNTEAFF	TGCAGCGTTAAGTTAAGGCCTCTGAACACTGAAGCTTTCTTT
TRBJ2-1	.	TRBV5-1	.	CASSWGDEQFF	TGCGCCAGCAGCTGGGGGGATGAGCAGTTCTTC
TRBJ2-7	.	TRBV19	.	CASSIDRSYEQYF	TGTGCCAGTAGTATTGACAGATCCTACGAGCAGTACTTC
TRBJ2-5	.	TRBV20-1	.	CSARDMRRGFETQYF	TGCAGTGCTAGAGATATGAGGAGAGGGTTTGAGACCCAGTACTTC
TRBJ1-5	TRBD1	TRBV23-1	.	CATSSGTVYSNQPQHF	TGCGCCACGAGCTCAGGGACAGTTTATAGCAATCAGCCCCAGCATTTT
TRBJ2-7	.	TRBV20-1	.	CSTFGTGYEQYF	TGCAGTACCTTTGGTACAGGTTACGAGCAGTACTTC
TRBJ2-5	.	TRBV24-1	.	CATSDGGIETQYF	TGTGCCACCAGTGATGGCGGGATTGAGACCCAGTACTTC
TRBJ2-1	.	TRBV20-1	.	CSARDSLADNEQFF	TGCAGTGCTAGAGATTCGCTAGCAGACAATGAGCAGTTCTTC
TRBJ2-2	.	TRBV5-6	.	CASSLAEGELFF	TGTGCCAGCAGCTTGGCTGAGGGGGAGCTGTTTTTT
TRBJ1-2	.	TRBV20-1	.	CSVLRAGNYGYTF	TGCAGTGTTCTTAGGGCAGGGAACTATGGCTACACCTTC
TRBJ1-2	.	TRBV23-1	.	CASSQSVLGGYTF	TGCGCCAGCAGTCAATCGGTTCTCGGTGGCTACACCTTC
TRBJ2-2	TRBD2	TRBV7-2	.	CASSLVGGREDTGELFF	TGTGCCAGCAGCTTAGTAGGCGGGCGGGAGGACACCGGGGAGCTGTTTTTT
TRBJ1-4	TRBD1	TRBV20-1	.	CSANSGGLNEKLFF	TGCAGTGCCAACTCAGGGGGCTTAAATGAAAAACTGTTTTTT
TRBJ2-1	TRBD2	TRBV3-1	.	CASSILGGRSSYNEQFF	TGTGCCAGCAGCATTTTGGGCGGGAGATCCTCCTACAATGAGCAGTTCTTC
TRBJ1-2	TRBD1	TRBV30	.	CAWRLGQVGYGYTF	TGTGCCTGGAGACTAGGACAGGTTGGATATGGCTACACCTTC
TRBJ2-1	TRBD2	TRBV7-2	.	CASSLSTSGIYNEQFF	TGTGCCAGCAGCTTATCGACTAGCGGGATCTACAATGAGCAGTTCTTC
TRBJ1-1	.	TRBV18	.	CASSLAGIMNTEAFF	TGTGCCAGCTCACTTGCAGGGATCATGAACACTGAAGCTTTCTTT
TRBJ1-2	.	TRBV6-1	.	CASSEVRSNYGYTF	TGTGCCAGCAGTGAAGTTCGCAGCAACTATGGCTACACCTTC
TRBJ1-1	.	TRBV7-2	.	CASSFFGDTNTEAFF	TGTGCCAGCAGCTTTTTCGGGGATACGAACACTGAAGCTTTCTTT
TRBJ1-6	.	TRBV6-5	.	CASSFRRNSPLHF	TGTGCCTCCTCGTTCAGGAGGAATTCACCCCTCCACTTT
TRBJ1-4	.	TRBV20-1	.	CSALGAGEKLFF	TGCAGTGCCCTAGGGGCCGGAGAAAAACTGTTTTTT
TRBJ2-2	.	TRBV6-1	.	CASSRQESNTGELFF	TGTGCCAGCAGTCGACAGGAGTCGAACACCGGGGAGCTGTTTTTT
TRBJ1-1	.	TRBV29-1	.	CSVESGVRTEAFF	TGCAGCGTTGAATCGGGGGTCCGTACTGAAGCTTTCTTT
TRBJ2-7	TRBD2	TRBV20-1	.	CSASRAGAYEQYF	TGCAGTGCTAGTCGGGCGGGAGCCTACGAGCAGTACTTC
TRBJ2-1	TRBD1	TRBV9	.	CASSVAQGVSNEQFF	TGTGCCAGCAGCGTAGCACAGGGGGTCAGTAATGAGCAGTTCTTC
TRBJ2-1	.	TRBV6-5	.	CASSSSGTLSRDEQFF	TGTGCCAGCAGTTCCTCCGGGACTCTAAGTAGGGATGAGCAGTTCTTC
TRBJ2-7	TRBD1	TRBV20-1	.	CSATHLTGGVYEQYF	TGCAGTGCCACACACTTGACAGGGGGCGTATACGAGCAGTACTTC
TRBJ1-5	.	TRBV15	.	CATSRDGISNQPQHF	TGTGCCACCAGCCGGGACGGAATAAGCAATCAGCCCCAGCATTTT
TRBJ2-7	.	TRBV6-2/TRBV6-3	once	CASSLTFDSYEQYF	TGTGCCAGCAGTTTGACGTTCGACTCCTACGAGCAGTACTTC
TRBJ1-1	.	TRBV20-1	.	CSARNYGGETEAFF	TGCAGTGCTAGAAATTACGGGGGGGAGACTGAAGCTTTCTTT
TRBJ2-7	.	TRBV30	.	CAWSVAGEQYF	TGTGCCTGGAGTGTAGCCGGCGAGCAGTACTTC
TRBJ2-3	TRBD2	TRBV19	.	CASRPLAGEGRDTQYF	TGTGCCAGTAGGCCCTTAGCGGGAGAGGGGCGGGATACGCAGTATTTT
TRBJ1-5	.	TRBV23-1	.	CASPGPAAQHF	TGCGCCAGCCCCGGGCCCGCAGCCCAGCATTTT
TRBJ2-5	.	TRBV29-1	.	CSVVRDQETQYF	TGCAGCGTTGTTCGGGACCAAGAGACCCAGTACTTC
TRBJ1-1	.	TRBV27	.	CASKGPRTPSTEAFF	TGTGCCAGCAAGGGGCCCCGGACACCCTCCACTGAAGCTTTCTTT
TRBJ2-2	TRBD2	TRBV7-7	once	CASSPASGTGELFF	TGTGCCAGCAGCCCCGCTAGCGGTACCGGGGAGCTGTTTTTT
TRBJ2-1	TRBD2	TRBV18	.	CASSPPSLAGGYNEQFF	TGTGCCAGCTCACCCCCCTCCCTAGCGGGAGGTTACAATGAGCAGTTCTTC
TRBJ1-1	.	TRBV20-1	.	CSASKTGLVNTEAFF	TGCAGTGCTAGCAAAACGGGGTTGGTGAACACTGAAGCTTTCTTT
TRBJ1-2	.	TRBV5-1	.	CASSTAGTNLNYGYTF	TGCGCCAGCAGCACGGCCGGGACAAACCTTAACTATGGCTACACCTTC
TRBJ2-2	TRBD1	TRBV2	.	CASSAPGQGARTGELFF	TGTGCCAGCAGTGCCCCGGGACAGGGGGCTCGCACCGGGGAGCTGTTTTTT
TRBJ1-4	.	TRBV6-1	.	CASTRDPATNEKLFF	TGTGCCAGCACCCGGGACCCAGCAACTAATGAAAAACTGTTTTTT
TRBJ2-2	.	TRBV9	.	CASSVEGGNTGELFF	TGTGCCAGCAGCGTAGAGGGAGGGAACACCGGGGAGCTGTTTTTT
TRBJ1-3	.	TRBV20-1	.	CSARGYSGNTIYF	TGCAGTGCTAGGGGCTACTCTGGAAACACCATATATTTT